What follows describes a single T cell receptor (beta chain). Its specificity is not known. The junction and the germline gene differ at one end; a read error may be behind it. The data originate from a study of cytomegalovirus exposure and HLA in healthy donors. Findings of the study overall: Immune exposure information comprised only CMV serostatus.

The PCR contained 60 Vbeta and 13 Jbeta primers. Only in-frame clones appear in the TCRdb table, and some are missing; sequencing was by immunoSEQ multiplex PCR. The table has approximately 160,000 clones, almost 85% seen once. The CDR3 is made up of 18 amino acids. The germline V gene encodes CDR1 LNHDA and CDR2 SQIVND (reference sequence). Those who donated were healthy bone marrow donors. The V and J genes are TRBV19 and TRBJ2-4, with D tentatively TRBD1 (6 bases). This TCR came from a man under 40 in good health and CMV-seropositive. The sequenced sample consisted of PBMCs. The CDR3 sequence is CASSIDWVPGVSKNSQYF. In DNA form, the CDR3 reads TGTGCCAGTAGTATAGATTGGGTGCCAGGGGTTTCCAAAAACAGTCAGTACTTC.